This T cell receptor (beta chain) was sequenced for a study of T cells in tumors after PD-1 blockade. TCRdb's table, derived via immunoSEQ multiplex PCR, lists solely in-frame clones and lacks some. The sample contains about 15,000 clones, about 67% of which appear only once. The CDR3 totals 15 residues. Germline loops: CDR1 KGHDR, CDR2 SFDVKD. J lost 4 bases, V lost 10 bases, and 12 bases had no gene match. A remark on this clone: Its antigen remains unknown.

Regarding the study as a whole: Expanded exhausted CD8+ clones after therapy were mostly novel clonotypes. Among squamous cell carcinoma expanded CD8+ clones, roughly 47% of exhausted ones versus approximately 30% of others were novel.

Sequences were derived from tumor tissue, sampled after anti-PD-1 treatment. The sequence was obtained from a human donor with cutaneous squamous cell carcinoma. The chain joins TRBV24-1 to TRBJ2-3; 8 bases are a match to TRBD1. The CDR3 loop reads CATGFRGRCSDTQYF. CDR3 DNA: TGTGCCACGGGATTCAGGGGGCGTTGCTCAGATACGCAGTATTTT.